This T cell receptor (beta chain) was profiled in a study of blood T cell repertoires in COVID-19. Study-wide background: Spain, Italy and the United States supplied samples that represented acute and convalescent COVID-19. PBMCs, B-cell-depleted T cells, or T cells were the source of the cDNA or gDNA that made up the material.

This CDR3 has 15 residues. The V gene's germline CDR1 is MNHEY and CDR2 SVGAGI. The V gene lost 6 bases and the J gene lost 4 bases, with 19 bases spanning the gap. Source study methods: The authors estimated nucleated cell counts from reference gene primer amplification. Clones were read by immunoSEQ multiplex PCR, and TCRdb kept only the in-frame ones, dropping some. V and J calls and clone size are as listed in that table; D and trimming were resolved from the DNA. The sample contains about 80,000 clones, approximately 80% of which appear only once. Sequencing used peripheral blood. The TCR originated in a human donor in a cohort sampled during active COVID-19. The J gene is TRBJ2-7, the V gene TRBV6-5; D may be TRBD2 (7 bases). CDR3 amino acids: CASRQSWRGLYEQYF. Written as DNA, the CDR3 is TGTGCCAGCAGGCAATCGTGGCGGGGGCTTTACGAGCAGTACTTC.